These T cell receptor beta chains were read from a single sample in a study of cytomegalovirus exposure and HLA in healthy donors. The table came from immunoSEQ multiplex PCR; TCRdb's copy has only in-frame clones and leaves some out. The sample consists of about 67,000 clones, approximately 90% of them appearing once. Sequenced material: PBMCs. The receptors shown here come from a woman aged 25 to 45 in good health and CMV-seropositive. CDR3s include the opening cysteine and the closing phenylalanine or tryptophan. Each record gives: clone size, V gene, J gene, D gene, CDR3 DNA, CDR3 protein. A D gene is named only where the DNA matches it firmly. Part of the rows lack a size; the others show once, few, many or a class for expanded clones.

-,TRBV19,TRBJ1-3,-,TGTGCCACTAATTCTGGGACTGGGCGGAGTAGTTCTGGAAACACCATATATTTT,CATNSGTGRSSSGNTIYF
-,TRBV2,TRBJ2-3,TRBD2,TGTGCCAGCAGTGAGGTACTAGCGCGAGGGAGTACGCAGTATTTT,CASSEVLARGSTQYF
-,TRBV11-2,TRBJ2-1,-,TGTGCCAGCAGCGGCTACAGGGATGAGCAGTTCTTC,CASSGYRDEQFF
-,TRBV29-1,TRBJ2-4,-,TGCAGCGTTCGACAGCTACTAGCCAAAAACATTCAGTACTTC,CSVRQLLAKNIQYF
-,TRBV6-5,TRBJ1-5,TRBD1,TGTGCCAGCAGCCGGGACAGGGGAAGCAATCAGCCCCAGCATTTT,CASSRDRGSNQPQHF
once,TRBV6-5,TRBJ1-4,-,TGTGCCAGCAGTTACGGGGAGGGGGGAAGGCATGAAAAACTGTTTTTT,CASSYGEGGRHEKLFF
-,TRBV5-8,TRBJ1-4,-,TGTGCCAGCAGCTTCCGCGCAACTAATGAAAAACTGTTTTTT,CASSFRATNEKLFF
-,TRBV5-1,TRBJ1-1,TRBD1,TGCGCCAGCGGACAGGGGGCTTTGGGGGTGAACACTGAAGCTTTCTTT,CASGQGALGVNTEAFF
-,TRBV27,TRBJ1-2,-,TGTGCCAGCAGTTTATACTTCCCAATGGGAGGGAGTTTCTCCTATGGCTACACCTTC,CASSLYFPMGGSFSYGYTF
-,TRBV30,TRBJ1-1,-,TGTGCCTGGAGTGGGACAGCCATGAACACTGAAGCTTTCTTT,CAWSGTAMNTEAFF
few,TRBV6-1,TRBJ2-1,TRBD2,TGTGCCAGCAGACCACTAGCGGATGGGGCTAATGAGCAGTTCTTC,CASRPLADGANEQFF
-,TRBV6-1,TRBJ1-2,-,TGTGCCAGCAGTGAAGCGCTTCTGGTCAGGCTAAACTATGGCTACACCTTC,CASSEALLVRLNYGYTF
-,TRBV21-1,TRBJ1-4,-,TGTGCCCCTCATTGGGGGGGGGCAAGTGATTTGAGTAATGAAAAACTGTTTTTT,CAPHWGGASDLSNEKLFF
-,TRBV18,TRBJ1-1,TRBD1,TGTGCCAGCTCACGCGACAGGGGGCCGAACACTGAAGCTTTCTTT,CASSRDRGPNTEAFF